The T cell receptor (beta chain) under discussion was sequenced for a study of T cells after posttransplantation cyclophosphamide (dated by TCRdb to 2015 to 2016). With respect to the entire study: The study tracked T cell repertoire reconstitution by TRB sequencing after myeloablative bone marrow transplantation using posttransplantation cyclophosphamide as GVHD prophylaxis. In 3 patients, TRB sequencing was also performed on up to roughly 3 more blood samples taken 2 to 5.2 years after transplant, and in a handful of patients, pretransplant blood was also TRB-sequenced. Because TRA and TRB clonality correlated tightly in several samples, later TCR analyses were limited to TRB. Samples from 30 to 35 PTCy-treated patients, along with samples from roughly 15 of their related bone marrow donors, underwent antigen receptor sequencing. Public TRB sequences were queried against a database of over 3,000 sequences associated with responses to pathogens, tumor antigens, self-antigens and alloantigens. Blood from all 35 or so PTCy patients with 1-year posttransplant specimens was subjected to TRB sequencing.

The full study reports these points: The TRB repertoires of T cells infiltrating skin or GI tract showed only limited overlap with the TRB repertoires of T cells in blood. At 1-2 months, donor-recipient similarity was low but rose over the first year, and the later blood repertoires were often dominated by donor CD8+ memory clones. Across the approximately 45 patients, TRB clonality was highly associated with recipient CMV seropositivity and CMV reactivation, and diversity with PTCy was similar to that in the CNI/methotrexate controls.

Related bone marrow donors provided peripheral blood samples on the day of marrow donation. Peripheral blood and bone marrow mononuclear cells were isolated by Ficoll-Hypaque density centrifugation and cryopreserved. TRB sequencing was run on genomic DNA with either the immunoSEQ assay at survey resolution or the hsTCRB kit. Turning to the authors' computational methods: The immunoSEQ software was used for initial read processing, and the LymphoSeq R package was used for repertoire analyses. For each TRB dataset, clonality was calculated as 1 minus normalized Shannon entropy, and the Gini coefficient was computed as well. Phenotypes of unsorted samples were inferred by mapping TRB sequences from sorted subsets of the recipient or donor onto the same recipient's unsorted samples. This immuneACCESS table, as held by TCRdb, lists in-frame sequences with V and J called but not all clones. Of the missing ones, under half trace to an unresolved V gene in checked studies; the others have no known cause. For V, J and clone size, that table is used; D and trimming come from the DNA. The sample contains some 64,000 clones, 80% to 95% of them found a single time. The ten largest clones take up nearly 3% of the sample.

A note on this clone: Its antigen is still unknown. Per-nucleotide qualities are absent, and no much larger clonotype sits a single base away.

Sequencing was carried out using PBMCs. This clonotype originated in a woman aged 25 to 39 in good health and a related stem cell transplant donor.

CDR3 reads: CASSEGQSFYNEQFF. Read as DNA, the sequence is TGTGCCAGCAGTGAGGGGCAGTCCTTCTACAATGAGCAGTTCTTC. Recombination connected TRBV25-1 to TRBJ2-1; a tentative D match to TRBD1 spans 5 bases. The CDR3 contains 15 residues, cysteine and phenylalanine counted. CDR3 DNA only is kept here, 45 bases in frame from base 1. According to the germline V gene, CDR1 reads MGHDK and CDR2 reads SYGVNS. V is pared back by 3 bases and J by 3 bases, with 12 bases lying between the germline termini.